One sample yielded the 30 T cell receptor beta chains listed below, sequenced in a study of CDR3 diversity in severe acne. TCRdb re-derived calls from the PCR reads in MiXCR, one entry per CDR3 protein. The sample includes roughly 100,000 distinct CDR3 sequences, about half seen only once; the top ten take 12%. The specimen sequenced was blood. Source of these receptors: a male donor with acne.

The gene calls are TRBV7-9 and TRBJ1-4; 12 nucleotides agree with TRBD1. Germline V gene lookup returns CDR1 SEHNR and CDR2 FQNEAQ (reference sequence). CDR3 size: 14 residues. V trimming: 4 bases; J trimming: 8 bases; junction bases outside the gene matches: 2. The CDR3: CASSSGQGAEKLFF. DNA for the CDR3: TGTGCCAGCAGCTCGGGACAGGGGGCCGAAAAACTGTTTTTT. The whole variable domain, remainder taken from reference TRBV7-9 and TRBJ1-4, is DTGVSQNPRHKITKRGQNVTFRCDPISEHNRLYWYRQTLGQGPEFLTYFQNEAQLEKSRLLSDRFSAERPKGSFSTLEIQRTEQGDSAMYLCASSSGQGAEKLFFGSGTQLSVL.

This clonotype has a count of ten or more. CDR3 in DNA: TGTGCCAGCTTAAGACGGGACCAAGAGACCCAGTACTTC. Protein sequence: CASLRRDQETQYF. This sequence joins TRBV18 and TRBJ2-5; D unresolved. The CDR3 extends over 13 amino acids. The germline V gene encodes CDR1 KGHSH and CDR2 LQKENI. Trimming shortened V by 7 bases and J by 0 bases, and 9 bases separated the two germline ends. The variable domain in full, completed from reference TRBV18 and TRBJ2-5, reads NAGVMQNPRHLVRRRGQEARLRCSPMKGHSHVYWYRQLPEEGLKFMVYLQKENIIDESGMPKERFSAEFPKEGPSILRIQQVVRGDSAAYFCASLRRDQETQYFGPGTRLLVL.

Remarks on this clonotype: The junction departs from the called germline gene at one end, perhaps through a read error. V is TRBV4-1 and J is TRBJ1-5; D is undetermined. Germline CDR1 MGHRA, CDR2 YSYEKL. The CDR3 covers 16 residues. The CDR3 DNA sequence: TGCGCCAGCGGCCAGAGGGAACACTATAGCAATCAGCCCCAGCATTTT. Amino acid sequence: CASGQREHYSNQPQHF.

This clonotype was seen many times. The V and J genes are TRBV6-2 or TRBV6-3 and TRBJ2-5; tentative D call: TRBD1 (6 bases). The CDR3 is 14 residues long. V shed 5 bases and J shed 1 base, with 11 bases lying between them. Germline-derived CDR1 and CDR2 are MNHEY and SVGEGT. The CDR3 here is CASSRTGRQETQYF. The DNA for the CDR3 is TGTGCCAGCAGTAGAACAGGGCGCCAAGAGACCCAGTACTTC.

Note on this clonotype: Its ends do not fully match the called genes, so a read error is possible. The chain uses TRBV20-1 and TRBJ2-2; 9 nucleotides agree with TRBD1. In germline, CDR1 is DFQATT, CDR2 SNEGSKA (reference sequence). The CDR3 runs 16 residues. The CDR3 sequence is CSASRQGGETTGELSF. CDR3 sequence (DNA): TGCAGTGCTAGTCGACAGGGGGGCGAAACGACCGGGGAGCTGTCTTTT.

The gene calls are TRBV7-6 and TRBJ2-3; 9 bases are shared with TRBD1. Germline CDR1 SGHVS, CDR2 FNYEAQ. J was trimmed by 2 bases and V by 5 bases; bases with no gene match: 8. The CDR3 totals 16 residues. CDR3 sequence reads: CASSRPGTGYTDTQYF. Written as DNA, the CDR3 is TGTGCCAGCAGCCGCCCCGGGACAGGGTACACAGATACGCAGTATTTT.

This clonotype has just a few counts. The chain carries TRBV24-1 and TRBJ2-7; TRBD1 matches 10 bases. Germline V gives CDR1 KGHDR, CDR2 SFDVKD. The CDR3 is 17 amino acids. Losses at the gene ends were 1 base for V and 3 bases for J; bases not matched to a gene: 8. CDR3 coding DNA: TGTGCCACCAGTGATTTAGGTACGGGACAGGGGAACTACGAGCAGTACTTC. The encoded protein is CATSDLGTGQGNYEQYF.

The V and J genes are TRBV7-2 and TRBJ2-7; D possibly corresponds to TRBD2 (5 bases). The germline gives CDR1 SGHTA, CDR2 FQGNSA. Trimming cost V 1 base and J 3 bases, with 13 bases left between them. CDR3 length equals 15 residues. CDR3 sequence reads: CASSLDLEGFYEQYF. In nucleotides, the CDR3 is TGTGCCAGCAGCTTAGACCTAGAGGGCTTCTACGAGCAGTACTTC.

This chain joins TRBV9 and TRBJ2-7; 11 bases agree with TRBD1. Germline V gene lookup returns CDR1 SGDLS and CDR2 YYNGEE. The V gene end was trimmed by 4 bases and the J gene end by 11 bases; junction bases not matched to a gene: 11. This CDR3 is 14 amino acids long. The chain's CDR3 is CASSPGTGGLVKYF. In DNA, the CDR3 is TGTGCCAGCAGCCCCGGGACAGGGGGTCTGGTTAAGTACTTC.

Concerning this clonotype: Given a much more abundant clone one base away, this may be a read error. The V call is TRBV2, the J call TRBJ2-3, with D possibly matching TRBD1 (5 bases). Germline loops: CDR1 SNHLY, CDR2 FYNNEI. The CDR3 is 14 amino acids. CDR3 region: CASGEGRATDTQYF. The CDR3 nucleotides are TGTGCCAGCGGTGAAGGCAGGGCGACAGATACGCAGTATTTT. The variable domain in full, with the rest retrieved from reference TRBV2 and TRBJ2-3, is EPEVTQTPSHQVTQMGQEVILRCVPISNHLYFYWYRQILGQKVEFLVSFYNNEISEKSEIFDDQFSVERPDGSNFTLKIRSTKLEDSAMYFCASGEGRATDTQYFGPGTRLTVL.

The chain joins TRBV25-1 to TRBJ2-5; D possibly matches TRBD1 or TRBD2 (6 bases each). The V gene's germline CDR1 is MGHDK and CDR2 SYGVNS. Between the trimmed V and J ends, which lost 5 bases and 5 bases, there was a span of 24 bases. The CDR3 sequence is 17 residues long. The CDR3, as DNA: TGTGCCAGCAGTTACTCGGCCCCGGAGGGGGGTAGGGAGACCCAGTACTTC. It encodes CASSYSAPEGGRETQYF.

This clonotype was picked up one time. V is TRBV28 and J is TRBJ2-7; 9 nucleotides line up with TRBD1. Germline CDR1 is MDHEN and CDR2 is SYDVKM. The length of the CDR3 is 16 residues. The CDR3, as DNA: TGTGCCAGCAGTCCCGGGAACAGGGGGCCTGCCTACGAGCGGTACGTC. Protein sequence: CASSPGNRGPAYERYV.

This clonotype was recorded at least ten times. This chain connects TRBV11-3 to TRBJ2-1, with 7 nucleotides matching TRBD2. CDR1 is SGHNT, CDR2 YENEEA, per germline. This CDR3 spans 16 amino acids. With 5 bases clipped from V and 3 bases from J, the junction kept 10 bases outside the gene matches. For the CDR3, the DNA is TGTGCCAGCAGCCCATCTAGCGGAGGGGACTACAATGAGCAGTTCTTC. Translated: CASSPSSGGDYNEQFF. Variable domain in full (rest from reference TRBV11-3 and TRBJ2-1): EAGVVQSPRYKIIEKKQPVAFWCNPISGHNTLYWYLQNLGQGPELLIRYENEEAVDDSQLPKDRFSAERLKGVDSTLKIQPAELGDSAVYLCASSPSSGGDYNEQFFGPGTRLTVL.

This clonotype was seen more than once but under ten times. V usage is TRBV6-5 and J usage is TRBJ2-7; D is undetermined. Germline V lookup: CDR1 MNHEY, CDR2 SVGAGI. The ends were cut back, 0 bases at V and 5 bases at J, with 8 bases in the middle. The CDR3 runs 13 residues. CDR3 sequence (DNA): TGTGCCAGCAGTTACTCGTTCAGGAACGAGCAGTACTTC. Amino acids: CASSYSFRNEQYF.

The chain joins TRBV29-1 to TRBJ2-5; TRBD1 matches 9 bases. CDR3 length: 14 residues. V gave up 6 bases and J gave up 4 bases; unmatched junction bases: 9. From germline, CDR1 is SQVTM and CDR2 ANQGSEA. The CDR3 loop is CSVTRAGQGETQYF. DNA of the CDR3: TGCAGCGTCACCAGGGCGGGACAGGGAGAGACCCAGTACTTC.

The sample holds many counts of this clonotype. The chain combines TRBV6-5 with TRBJ1-2; maybe TRBD1 (6 bases). Deletions cut 6 bases from V and 8 bases from J, with 19 bases between. CDR3 length: 14 residues. Germline V gene data show CDR1 as MNHEY and CDR2 as SVGAGI. CDR3 nucleotide sequence: TGTGCCAGCAGCGCCCTCGGGGGGGCTTGGGGCTACACCTTC. As protein: CASSALGGAWGYTF.

The V call is TRBV5-1, the J call TRBJ1-1; the D gene is possibly TRBD1 (5 bases). CDR3 length equals 14 residues. The germline V and J ends were trimmed by 2 bases and 4 bases, with 12 bases remaining between them. Germline V gene sequence: CDR1 SGHRS, CDR2 YFSETQ. The CDR3 nucleotides read TGCGCCAGCAGCTTATACCGGGGCCTCACTGAAGCTTTCTTT. This codes for CASSLYRGLTEAFF.

This chain links TRBV25-1 with TRBJ1-2; the D is unclear. CDR1 is MGHDK and CDR2 is SYGVNS in the germline V gene. Trimming stripped 0 bases from V and 4 bases from J, with 9 bases between. The CDR3 covers 14 residues. The CDR3 loop is CASSEYGQPYGYTF. The DNA for the CDR3 is TGTGCCAGCAGTGAATATGGCCAGCCCTATGGCTACACCTTC.

This clonotype was observed a few times. The J gene is TRBJ1-1, the V gene TRBV28; 7 bases align to TRBD1. Losses at the gene ends were 4 bases for V and 3 bases for J; bases not matched to a gene: 5. The CDR3 is 14 residues long. Germline CDR1 reads MDHEN; CDR2 reads SYDVKM. CDR3 loop: CASSSARGYTEAFF. The CDR3 DNA follows: TGTGCCAGCAGTTCCGCCAGGGGGTACACTGAAGCTTTCTTT.

This clonotype occurred many times. This chain joins TRBV6-2 or TRBV6-3 and TRBJ2-3; the match to TRBD2 covers 11 bases. The germline gives CDR1 MNHEY, CDR2 SVGEGT. V dropped 2 bases and J dropped 0; count of bases not matched to a gene: 19. The CDR3 is 22 residues long. The DNA of the CDR3 is TGTGCCAGCAGTTACCCCCTGGTGGTTAGCGGGAGGGCCTACCGGAGCACAGATACGCAGTATTTT. Amino acid sequence: CASSYPLVVSGRAYRSTDTQYF.

The chain couples TRBV25-1 to TRBJ2-3; 15 bases match TRBD2. The CDR3 totals 19 residues. V trimming: 4 bases; J trimming: 1 base; junction bases outside the gene matches: 9. Per germline, CDR1 MGHDK and CDR2 SYGVNS. CDR3 in DNA: TGTGCCAGCAGTGGTAGGGGACTAGCGGGAGGAGGAGGCACAGATACGCAGTATTTT. Translation: CASSGRGLAGGGGTDTQYF.

V is TRBV29-1 and J is TRBJ1-1, with TRBD1 identical over 7 bases. The J segment lost 7 bases and the V segment lost 4 bases, leaving 6 bases of the junction unmatched. Looked up from germline, CDR1 is SQVTM and CDR2 is ANQGSEA. This CDR3 has 12 amino acids. CDR3 protein: CSVVRDSDEAFF. The CDR3 bases are TGCAGCGTTGTGAGGGACAGTGATGAAGCTTTCTTT.

This clonotype has a count of ten or more. The chain employs TRBV24-1 and TRBJ2-1, with a weak D call TRBD1 (6 bases). V was cut by 5 bases and J by 9 bases, with 16 bases left in between. Germline loops: CDR1 KGHDR, CDR2 SFDVKD. The CDR3 has 14 amino acids. CDR3 sequence (DNA): TGTGCCACCAGTGCATACAGGGATAGTGGTGAGCAGTTCTTC. Protein product: CATSAYRDSGEQFF.

The sample holds many counts of this clonotype. The chain combines TRBV29-1 with TRBJ2-7; D is unclear. Trimming stripped 0 bases from V and 4 bases from J, with 4 bases between. Germline values: CDR1 SQVTM, CDR2 ANQGSEA. The CDR3 contains 11 residues. As DNA, the CDR3 is TGCAGCGTTGAAGAGGGTTACGAGCAGTACGTC. It yields the protein CSVEEGYEQYV.

The sample holds a few counts of this clonotype. The chain recombines TRBV2 with TRBJ2-3; 9 bases align to TRBD2. This CDR3 has 15 amino acids. After removal of 9 bases from V and 0 bases from J, the junction contained 7 bases not matched to a gene. Germline V gene lookup returns CDR1 SNHLY and CDR2 FYNNEI. DNA of the CDR3: TGTGCCAGGGGAAATAGCGGGAGCAGCACAGATACGCAGTATTTT. It translates to CARGNSGSSTDTQYF.

This clonotype was counted once. The chain is built from TRBV20-1 and TRBJ2-3; perhaps D is TRBD1 or TRBD2 (5 bases each). V lost 5 bases to trimming and J lost 2 bases, with 17 bases between them. The length of the CDR3 is 15 residues. Germline V gives CDR1 DFQATT, CDR2 SNEGSKA (reference sequence). The CDR3 loop is CSAGGRGRDTDTQYF. In DNA, the CDR3 is TGCAGTGCTGGGGGTCGAGGGCGTGACACAGATACGCAGTATTTT.

The chain recombines TRBV12-3 or TRBV12-4 with TRBJ2-1, with D perhaps TRBD1 or TRBD2 (5 bases each). The CDR3 spans 13 residues. The V end lost 5 bases, the J end lost 2 bases, and 7 bases lay between the germline ends. CDR3 in amino acids: CASSEGTYNEQFF. The CDR3 coding sequence is TGTGCCAGCAGTGAGGGGACCTACAATGAGCAGTTCTTC.

For the CDR3, the DNA is TGCACCCGATGGAGGGGGCGATTCGACACTGAAGCTTTCTTT. This codes for CTRWRGRFDTEAFF. The chain joins TRBV29-1 to TRBJ1-1; 7 bases map to TRBD1. The CDR3 sequence is 14 residues long. Germline CDR1 and CDR2: SQVTM and ANQGSEA.

On this clonotype: A read error may account for a junction end that differs from germline. The V gene is TRBV6-1, the J gene TRBJ1-2; a possible D gene is TRBD1 (6 bases). CDR1 is MNHNS, CDR2 SASEGT, per germline. The CDR3 consists of 15 residues. The CDR3 here is CASSERGGWSYGHTF. The CDR3 bases are TGTGCCAGCAGTGAAAGAGGGGGTTGGAGCTATGGCCACACCTTC.

The chain uses TRBV7-9 and TRBJ1-1; D unclear. This CDR3 is 15 amino acids long. Trimming stripped 1 base from V and 3 bases from J, with 12 bases between. Germline V lookup: CDR1 SEHNR, CDR2 FQNEAQ (reference sequence). In nucleotides, the CDR3 is TGTGCCAGCAGCTTAGGATCGATGAGGTACACTGAAGCTTTCTTT. As protein: CASSLGSMRYTEAFF.